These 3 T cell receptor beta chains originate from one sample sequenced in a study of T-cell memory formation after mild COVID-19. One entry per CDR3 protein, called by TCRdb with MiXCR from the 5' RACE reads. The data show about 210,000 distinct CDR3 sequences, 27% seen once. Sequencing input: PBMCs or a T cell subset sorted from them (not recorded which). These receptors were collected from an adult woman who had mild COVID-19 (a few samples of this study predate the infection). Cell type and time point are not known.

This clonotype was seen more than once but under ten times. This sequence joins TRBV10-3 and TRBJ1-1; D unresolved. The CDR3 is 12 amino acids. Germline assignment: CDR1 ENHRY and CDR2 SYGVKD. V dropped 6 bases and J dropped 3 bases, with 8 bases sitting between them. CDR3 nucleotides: TGTGCCATCAGGGGCGGGGACACTGAAGCTTTCTTT. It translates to CAIRGGDTEAFF.

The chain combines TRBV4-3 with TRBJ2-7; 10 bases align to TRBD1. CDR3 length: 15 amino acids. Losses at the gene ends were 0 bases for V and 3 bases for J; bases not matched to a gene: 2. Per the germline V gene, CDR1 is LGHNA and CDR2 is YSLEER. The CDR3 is CASSQERDRGYEQYF. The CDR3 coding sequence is TGCGCCAGCAGCCAAGAAAGGGACAGGGGCTACGAGCAGTACTTC.

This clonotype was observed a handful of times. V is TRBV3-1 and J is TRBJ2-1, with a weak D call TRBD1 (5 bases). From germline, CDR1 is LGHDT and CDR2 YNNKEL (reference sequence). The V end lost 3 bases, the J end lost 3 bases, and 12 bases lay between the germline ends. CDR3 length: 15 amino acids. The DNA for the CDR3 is TGTGCCAGCAGCCACAGGGCGAGAGGCTACAATGAGCAGTTCTTC. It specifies CASSHRARGYNEQFF.